A single sample gave rise to the 18 T cell receptor beta chains below, sequenced in a study of blood T cells in healthy people across ages. It was with a sample-barcoded 5' primer and a J-beta primer mix that a second PCR of roughly 7 to 12 cycles was run. MiXCR was run by TCRdb on the 5' RACE reads, yielding one entry per CDR3 protein. The sample contains 1.5 million to 2 million distinct CDR3 sequences, 25% to 30% of which appear only once. The sequenced sample was blood. The origin of the receptors is a woman aged 25 to 39 in good health.

The J gene is TRBJ1-4, the V gene TRBV5-1; D is ambiguous. Germline V lookup: CDR1 SGHRS, CDR2 YFSETQ. Trimming cost V 2 bases and J 0 bases, with 11 bases left between them. CDR3 length: 16 residues. Written as DNA, the CDR3 is TGCGCCAGCAGCTTTAGGACGGTAGCAACTAATGAAAAACTGTTTTTT. Its translation is CASSFRTVATNEKLFF.

This chain connects TRBV9 to TRBJ2-1; 9 nucleotides align to TRBD2. The V gene end was trimmed by 2 bases and the J gene end by 5 bases; junction bases not matched to a gene: 8. Germline V gene data show CDR1 as SGDLS and CDR2 as YYNGEE. CDR3 length: 16 amino acids. The CDR3 DNA reads as TGTGCCAGCAGCGTCATGCCTAGCGGGGTGAACAATGAGCAGTTCTTC. Residues: CASSVMPSGVNNEQFF.

This clonotype was observed a few times. The chain combines TRBV18 with TRBJ2-4; 10 bases are shared with TRBD1. The DNA end favors TRBJ2-7, so the J call may be wrong. This CDR3 is 14 amino acids long. CDR1 KGHSH and CDR2 LQKENI come from the germline V gene. The CDR3 loop reads CASSPDRGFYEQYF. The CDR3 region has the DNA TGTGCCAGCTCACCGGACAGGGGGTTCTACGAGCAGTACTTC.

The V call is TRBV24-1, the J call TRBJ2-5; D is ambiguous. Germline V CDR1 and CDR2: KGHDR, SFDVKD. This CDR3 spans 14 amino acids. Trimming removed 1 base from V and 1 base from J, with 6 bases in between. The CDR3 loop is CATSDFRVQETQYF. Here the CDR3 DNA reads TGTGCCACCAGTGATTTTCGGGTCCAAGAGACCCAGTACTTC.

This clonotype has a single count. This chain links TRBV20-1 with TRBJ2-5; 7 nucleotides line up with TRBD1. This CDR3 comprises 13 residues. The germline V gene encodes CDR1 DFQATT and CDR2 SNEGSKA (reference sequence). Germline trimming cut 6 bases from V and 13 bases from J; bases unmatched to any gene: 17. Here the CDR3 reads CSAPGTDPYDLYF. Written as DNA, the CDR3 is TGCAGTGCACCCGGGACAGACCCCTACGATCTGTACTTC.

This clonotype was recorded once. The V call is TRBV12-3 or TRBV12-4, the J call TRBJ2-2; the D gene is possibly TRBD2 (5 bases). V was trimmed by 6 bases and J by 6 bases, leaving 14 bases between them. This CDR3 has 14 amino acids. Here the CDR3 reads CASRAARGAGELFF. Here the CDR3 DNA reads TGTGCCAGCAGAGCGGCCCGAGGCGCCGGGGAGCTGTTTTTT.

This clonotype has at least ten counts. The chain carries TRBV7-2 and TRBJ1-6; D not certain. CDR1 is SGHTA, CDR2 FQGNSA, per germline. CDR3 size: 17 residues. V lost 1 base and J lost 0, with 10 bases in between. CDR3 DNA: TGTGCCAGCAGCTTAGACTCACAAAGCTCCTATAATTCACCCCTCCACTTT. Residues: CASSLDSQSSYNSPLHF.

This clonotype has at least ten counts. The J gene is TRBJ2-1, the V gene TRBV5-1, with D tentatively TRBD1 or TRBD2 (5 bases each). Trimming removed 1 base from V and 8 bases from J, with 25 bases in between. Germline V CDR1 and CDR2: SGHRS, YFSETQ. CDR3 size: 18 residues. The CDR3 DNA reads as TGCGCCAGCAGCTTGTTTCCTCCGGGGCAAGAAAAGTTTCATGAGCAGTTCTTC. Its translation: CASSLFPPGQEKFHEQFF.

The chain uses TRBV20-1 and TRBJ2-5, with D unresolved. CDR1 DFQATT and CDR2 SNEGSKA come from the germline V gene (reference sequence). With 6 bases removed from V and 1 base from J, the gap between germline ends came to 12 bases. This CDR3 spans 13 amino acids. CDR3 region: CSASEPPQETQYF. In DNA form, the CDR3 reads TGCAGTGCCTCGGAGCCCCCCCAAGAGACCCAGTACTTC.

This rearrangement joins TRBV5-1 to TRBJ1-1; 8 positions agree with TRBD1. Unmatched junction bases numbered 1, after V lost 6 bases and J lost 0 bases. This CDR3 has 13 amino acids. CDR1 and CDR2 from the germline V gene are SGHRS and YFSETQ. The CDR3 DNA sequence: TGCGCCAGCAAGGGACAGGTGAACACTGAAGCTTTCTTT. Its translation: CASKGQVNTEAFF.

This clonotype was observed many times. The V and J genes are TRBV29-1 and TRBJ2-3; D not resolved. V lost 5 bases to trimming and J lost 5 bases, with 14 bases between them. CDR1 is SQVTM, CDR2 ANQGSEA, per germline. The CDR3 has 13 residues. The CDR3 here is CSVFIPFLDTQYF. CDR3 coding DNA: TGCAGCGTTTTCATTCCCTTTTTAGATACGCAGTATTTT.

DNA of the CDR3: TGTGCCAGCAGCTTCCACCGGAGGTACAGCTATGGCTACACCTTC. It is translated as CASSFHRRYSYGYTF. The chain recombines TRBV11-2 with TRBJ1-2; D is uncertain. Between the trimmed V and J ends, which lost 3 bases and 4 bases, there was a span of 15 bases. The CDR3 length is 15 residues. CDR1 is SGHAT, CDR2 FQNNGV, per germline.

In the case of this clonotype: The junction departs from germline at one end; a sequencing error may be responsible. The CDR3 nucleotides read TGCGCCAGCATCTTGGCACTAGCGGGTGTTAATGAGCAGTTCTTC. It is translated as CASILALAGVNEQFF. The chain has TRBV5-1 and TRBJ2-1, with 9 positions matching TRBD2. The CDR3 loop spans 15 amino acids. CDR1 is SGHRS and CDR2 is YFSETQ in the germline V gene.

This clonotype came up a few times. The V gene is TRBV5-1, the J gene TRBJ2-1, with D possibly being TRBD2 (5 bases). The V gene lost 4 bases and the J gene lost 2 bases, with 13 bases spanning the gap. Germline CDR1 SGHRS, CDR2 YFSETQ. The CDR3 totals 15 residues. This chain's CDR3 is CASSERTGPYNEQFF. DNA of the CDR3: TGCGCCAGCAGCGAGCGGACGGGCCCCTACAATGAGCAGTTCTTC.

This clonotype was found a few times. The gene calls are TRBV6-7 and TRBJ2-3; D not certain. TRBV6-7 is placed among ORFs of uncertain function. The V end lost 0 bases, the J end lost 6 bases, and 10 bases lay between the germline ends. CDR3 length: 14 amino acids. The CDR3 sequence is CASSYSLGSDTQYF. The DNA for the CDR3 is TGTGCCAGCAGTTACTCGTTGGGTAGCGATACGCAGTATTTT.

This clonotype was detected only a few times. This chain joins TRBV2 and TRBJ2-1, with TRBD2 matching 11 bases. Germline loops: CDR1 SNHLY, CDR2 FYNNEI. CDR3 size: 15 residues. J gave up 14 bases and V 0 bases, and 9 bases lay outside the gene matches. CDR3 protein: CASSEAGGLAVTEFF. The CDR3 DNA is TGTGCCAGCAGTGAAGCGGGGGGACTAGCGGTAACTGAGTTCTTC.

This clonotype occurred many times. The chain links TRBV3-1 to TRBJ2-5, with 10 bases matching TRBD2. This CDR3 spans 17 amino acids. CDR1 is LGHDT and CDR2 is YNNKEL in the germline V gene (reference sequence). Germline trimming cut 3 bases from V and 2 bases from J; bases unmatched to any gene: 9. CDR3 region: CASSHVNLLAGQETQYF. CDR3 DNA: TGTGCCAGCAGCCACGTTAACTTACTAGCGGGGCAAGAGACCCAGTACTTC.

This chain joins TRBV9 and TRBJ2-7; 10 bases line up with TRBD2. This CDR3 contains 15 residues. Per germline, CDR1 SGDLS and CDR2 YYNGEE. Trimming at V came to 2 bases and at J to 2 bases, leaving 4 bases not matched to a gene. The CDR3 sequence: CASSVSGGAAYEQYF. The CDR3 DNA is TGTGCCAGCAGCGTCAGCGGGGGGGCGGCCTACGAGCAGTACTTC. The whole variable domain, remainder taken from reference TRBV9 and TRBJ2-7, is DSGVTQTPKHLITATGQRVTLRCSPRSGDLSVYWYQQSLDQGLQFLIQYYNGEERAKGNILERFSAQQFPDLHSELNLSSLELGDSALYFCASSVSGGAAYEQYFGPGTRLTVT.